The source of this T cell receptor beta chain is a study of shared clonotypes between healthy human individuals. Study observations and caveats: The researchers took only blood, and tissue repertoires probably look different.

The assay was immunoSEQ multiplex PCR, and TCRdb's table has in-frame clones only and misses some. The sample lists 2 million to 3 million clones; roughly 93% were seen once. V lost 7 bases to trimming and J lost 0 bases, with 20 bases between them. Per the germline V gene, CDR1 is SQVTM and CDR2 is ANQGSEA. The CDR3 totals 16 residues. Points on this clone: Its antigen is not known.

The sequence was collected from a man between 18 and 35 years old in good health. Some clones in this sample may be carry-over from other donors' samples. The sequencing sample was made of naive CD4+ T cells from PBMCs. Subset reported: CD45RA+ positively selected. The chain combines TRBV29-1 with TRBJ2-3, with D tentatively TRBD2 (5 bases). This CDR3 is CSAYMKLGESTDTQYF. CDR3 DNA sequence: TGCAGCGCCTATATGAAGCTGGGAGAGAGCACAGATACGCAGTATTTT.